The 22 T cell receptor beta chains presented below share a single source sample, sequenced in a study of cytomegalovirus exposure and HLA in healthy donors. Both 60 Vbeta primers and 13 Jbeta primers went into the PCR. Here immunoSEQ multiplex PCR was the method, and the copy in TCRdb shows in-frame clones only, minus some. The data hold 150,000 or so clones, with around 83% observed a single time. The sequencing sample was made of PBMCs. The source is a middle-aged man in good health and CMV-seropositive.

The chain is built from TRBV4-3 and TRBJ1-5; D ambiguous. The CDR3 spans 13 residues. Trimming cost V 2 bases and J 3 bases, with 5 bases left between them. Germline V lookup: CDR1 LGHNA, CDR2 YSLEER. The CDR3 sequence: CASSQQNNQPQHF. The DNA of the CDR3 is TGCGCCAGCAGCCAACAGAACAATCAGCCCCAGCATTTT.

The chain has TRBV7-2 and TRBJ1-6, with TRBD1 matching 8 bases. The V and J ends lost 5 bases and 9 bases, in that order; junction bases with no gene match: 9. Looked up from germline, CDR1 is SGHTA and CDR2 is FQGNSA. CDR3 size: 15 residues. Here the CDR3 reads CASSLATGAASPLHF. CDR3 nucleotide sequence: TGTGCCAGCAGCCTCGCGACAGGGGCGGCTTCACCCCTCCACTTT. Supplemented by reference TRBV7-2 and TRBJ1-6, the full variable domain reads GAGVSQSPSNKVTEKGKDVELRCDPISGHTALYWYRQSLGQGLEFLIYFQGNSAPDKSGLPSDRFSAERTGGSVSTLTIQRTQQEDSAVYLCASSLATGAASPLHFGNGTRLTVT.

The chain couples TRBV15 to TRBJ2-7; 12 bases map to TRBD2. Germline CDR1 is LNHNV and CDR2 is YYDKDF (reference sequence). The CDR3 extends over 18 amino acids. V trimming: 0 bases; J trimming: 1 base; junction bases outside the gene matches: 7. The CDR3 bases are TGTGCCACCAGCAGAGACCGTGGGACTAGCGGGTTTTCCTACGAGCAGTACTTC. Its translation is CATSRDRGTSGFSYEQYF.

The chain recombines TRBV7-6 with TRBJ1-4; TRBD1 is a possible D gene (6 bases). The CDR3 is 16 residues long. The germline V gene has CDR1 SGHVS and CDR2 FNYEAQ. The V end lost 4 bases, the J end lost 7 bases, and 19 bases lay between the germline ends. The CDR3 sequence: CASSSLTPGHSEKLFF. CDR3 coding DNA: TGTGCCAGCAGCTCACTTACACCGGGACACTCTGAAAAACTGTTTTTT.

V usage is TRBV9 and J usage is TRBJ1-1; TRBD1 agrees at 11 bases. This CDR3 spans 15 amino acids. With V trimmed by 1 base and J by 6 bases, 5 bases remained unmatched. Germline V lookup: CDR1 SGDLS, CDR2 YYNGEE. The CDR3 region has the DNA TGTGCCAGCAGCGTATACGGACAGGGGGCGTCTGAAGCTTTCTTT. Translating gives CASSVYGQGASEAFF.

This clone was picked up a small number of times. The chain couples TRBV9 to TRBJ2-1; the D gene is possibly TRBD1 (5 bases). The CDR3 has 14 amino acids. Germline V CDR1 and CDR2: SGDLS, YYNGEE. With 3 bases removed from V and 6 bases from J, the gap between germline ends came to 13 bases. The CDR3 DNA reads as TGTGCCAGCAGCGGGGCGTTTGGGGCCAATGAGCAGTTCTTC. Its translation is CASSGAFGANEQFF.

CDR3 nucleotide sequence: TGCGCCAGCAGCCAAGCCAGGCCGGAGGAAGAGCAGTACTTC. This translates into CASSQARPEEEQYF. The V gene is TRBV4-1, the J gene TRBJ2-5; D possibly corresponds to TRBD2 (5 bases). V was clipped by 1 base and J by 11 bases, with 17 bases between them. In germline, CDR1 is MGHRA, CDR2 YSYEKL. The CDR3 is 14 residues long.

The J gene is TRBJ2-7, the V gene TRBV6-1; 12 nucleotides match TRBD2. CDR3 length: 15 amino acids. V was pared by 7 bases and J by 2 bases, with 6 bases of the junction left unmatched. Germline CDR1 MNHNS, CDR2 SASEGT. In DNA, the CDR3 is TGTGCCAGCATCCTGAGGACTAGCGGGACCTACGAGCAGTACTTC. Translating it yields CASILRTSGTYEQYF.

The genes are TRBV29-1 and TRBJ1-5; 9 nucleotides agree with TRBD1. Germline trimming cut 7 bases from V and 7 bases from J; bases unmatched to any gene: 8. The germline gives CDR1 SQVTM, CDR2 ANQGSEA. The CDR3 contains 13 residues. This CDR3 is CSAGTGRTQPQHF. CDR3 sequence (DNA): TGCAGCGCCGGGACAGGGAGGACGCAGCCCCAGCATTTT. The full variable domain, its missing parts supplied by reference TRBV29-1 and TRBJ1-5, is SAVISQKPSRDICQRGTSLTIQCQVDSQVTMMFWYRQQPGQSLTLIATANQGSEATYESGFVIDKFPISRPNLTFSTLTVSNMSPEDSSIYLCSAGTGRTQPQHFGDGTRLSIL.

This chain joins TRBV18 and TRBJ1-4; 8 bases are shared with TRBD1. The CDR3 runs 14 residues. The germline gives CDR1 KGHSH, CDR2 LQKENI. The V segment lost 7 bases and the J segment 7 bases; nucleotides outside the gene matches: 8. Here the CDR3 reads CASFPGQGGEKLFF. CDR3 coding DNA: TGTGCCAGCTTCCCAGGACAGGGTGGTGAAAAACTGTTTTTT. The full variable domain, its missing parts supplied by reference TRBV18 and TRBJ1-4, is NAGVMQNPRHLVRRRGQEARLRCSPMKGHSHVYWYRQLPEEGLKFMVYLQKENIIDESGMPKERFSAEFPKEGPSILRIQQVVRGDSAAYFCASFPGQGGEKLFFGSGTQLSVL.

CDR3 sequence reads: CASSATIASTDTQYF. Here the CDR3 DNA reads TGTGCCAGCAGTGCGACAATCGCTAGCACAGATACGCAGTATTTT. This sequence joins TRBV28 and TRBJ2-3, with D unclear. The CDR3 sequence is 15 residues long. Germline V lookup: CDR1 MDHEN, CDR2 SYDVKM. The V end lost 5 bases, the J end lost 0 bases, and 12 bases lay between the germline ends.

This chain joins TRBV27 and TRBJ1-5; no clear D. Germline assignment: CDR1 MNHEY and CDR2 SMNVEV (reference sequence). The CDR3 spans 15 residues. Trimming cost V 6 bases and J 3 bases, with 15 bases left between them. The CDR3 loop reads CASSQRTDYNQPQHF. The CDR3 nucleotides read TGTGCCAGCAGCCAAAGGACGGACTACAATCAGCCCCAGCATTTT.

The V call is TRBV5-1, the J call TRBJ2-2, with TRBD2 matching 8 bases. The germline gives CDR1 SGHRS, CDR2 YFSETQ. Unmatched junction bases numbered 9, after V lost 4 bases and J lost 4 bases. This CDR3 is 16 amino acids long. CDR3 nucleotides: TGCGCCAGCAGCCGCGGACTAGCAGGCTCCACCGGGGAGCTGTTTTTT. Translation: CASSRGLAGSTGELFF.

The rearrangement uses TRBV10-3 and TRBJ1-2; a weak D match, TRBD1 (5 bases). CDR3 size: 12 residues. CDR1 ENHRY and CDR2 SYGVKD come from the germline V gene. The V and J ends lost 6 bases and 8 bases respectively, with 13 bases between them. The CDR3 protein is CAIRGGGGGYTF. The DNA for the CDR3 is TGTGCCATCAGAGGCGGGGGTGGCGGCTACACCTTC.

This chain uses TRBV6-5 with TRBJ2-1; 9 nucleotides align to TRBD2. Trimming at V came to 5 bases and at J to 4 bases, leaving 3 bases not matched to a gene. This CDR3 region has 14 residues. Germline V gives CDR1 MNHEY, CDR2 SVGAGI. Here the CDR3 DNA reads TGTGCCAGCAGTAGGGGACTAGCTTACAATGAGCAGTTCTTC. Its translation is CASSRGLAYNEQFF.

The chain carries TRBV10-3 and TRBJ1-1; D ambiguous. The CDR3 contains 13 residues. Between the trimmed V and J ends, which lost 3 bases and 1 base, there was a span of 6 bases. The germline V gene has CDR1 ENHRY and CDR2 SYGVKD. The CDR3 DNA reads TGTGCCATCAGTGACAACAGGAACACTGAAGCTTTCTTT. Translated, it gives CAISDNRNTEAFF.

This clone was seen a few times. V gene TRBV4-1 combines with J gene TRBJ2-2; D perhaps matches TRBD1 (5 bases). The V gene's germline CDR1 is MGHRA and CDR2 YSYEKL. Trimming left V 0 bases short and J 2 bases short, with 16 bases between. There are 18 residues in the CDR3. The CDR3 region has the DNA TGCGCCAGCAGCCAAGAGGGGCCCGGAACTGGCAACACCGGGGAGCTGTTTTTT. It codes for CASSQEGPGTGNTGELFF.

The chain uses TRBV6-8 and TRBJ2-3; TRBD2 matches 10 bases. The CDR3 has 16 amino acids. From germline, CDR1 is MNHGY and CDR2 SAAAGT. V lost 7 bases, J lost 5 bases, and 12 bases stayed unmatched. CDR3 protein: CASNGTSGGGRDTQYF. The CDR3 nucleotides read TGTGCCAGCAATGGGACGAGCGGGGGGGGTAGAGATACGCAGTATTTT.

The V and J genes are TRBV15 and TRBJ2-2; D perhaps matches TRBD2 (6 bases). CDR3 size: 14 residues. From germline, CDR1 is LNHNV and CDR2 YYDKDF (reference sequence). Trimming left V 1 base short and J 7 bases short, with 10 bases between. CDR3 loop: CATSRGSGGGELFF. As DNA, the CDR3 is TGTGCCACCAGCAGAGGATCCGGGGGCGGGGAGCTGTTTTTT.

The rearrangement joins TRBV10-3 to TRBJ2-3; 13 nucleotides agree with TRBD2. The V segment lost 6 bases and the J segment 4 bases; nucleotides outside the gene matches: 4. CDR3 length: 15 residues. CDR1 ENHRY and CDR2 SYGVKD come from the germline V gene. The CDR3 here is CAIRGTSGASDTQYF. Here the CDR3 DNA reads TGTGCCATCAGGGGGACTAGCGGGGCCTCAGATACGCAGTATTTT.

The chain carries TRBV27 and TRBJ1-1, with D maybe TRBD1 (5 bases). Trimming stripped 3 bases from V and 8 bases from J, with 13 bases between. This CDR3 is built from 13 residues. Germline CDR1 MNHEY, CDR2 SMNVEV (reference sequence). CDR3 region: CASSLTHDREAFF. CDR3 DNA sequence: TGTGCCAGCAGTTTGACCCACGACAGAGAAGCTTTCTTT.

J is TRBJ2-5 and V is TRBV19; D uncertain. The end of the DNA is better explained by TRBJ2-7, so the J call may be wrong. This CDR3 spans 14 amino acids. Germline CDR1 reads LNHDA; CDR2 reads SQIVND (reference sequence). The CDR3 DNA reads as TGTGCCAGTAGTCCCGACGGCATAGCCCACGAGCAGTACTTC. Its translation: CASSPDGIAHEQYF.